The 31 T cell receptor beta chains listed next were all sequenced from one sample in a study of vaccination effects on CD4 cells after COVID-19 (dated 2022 in TCRdb). The library was obtained by the immunoSEQ multiplex PCR assay. This immuneACCESS table, as held by TCRdb, lists in-frame sequences with V and J called but not all clones. Of the missing ones, under half trace to an unresolved V gene in checked studies; the others have no known cause. This sample has about 72,000 clones in its table, and approximately 81% of those were observed once. The top ten clonotypes cover 1.2% of the sample. In the ViraFEST assay, PBMC were stimulated with viral peptide pools, and antigen-specific CD4+ T cell clonotypes were then identified by expansion using TCR sequencing. After approximately eleven days of culture, CD4+ T cells were isolated with the EasySep CD4+ T cell isolation kit. Two doses of either the BNT162b2 or the mRNA-1273 mRNA SARS-CoV-2 vaccine were administered to participants.

These receptors have no known antigen. The sequencing used CD4+ T cells from PBMCs cultured with HCoV-229E spike peptides, collected after COVID-19 vaccination. The label giving this sample's cell subset or site can be read as: HCoV-229E spike overlapping peptide pool stimulation. These receptors were taken from a human donor who received a COVID-19 vaccine.

This clone was counted a single time. V gene TRBV6-6 combines with J gene TRBJ2-3; tentatively, D is TRBD2 (6 bases). V lost 5 bases, J lost 4 bases, and 13 bases lay in between. This CDR3 has 14 amino acids. The germline V gene encodes CDR1 MNHNY and CDR2 SVGAGI (reference sequence). The CDR3 DNA is TGTGCCAGCAGTCCCCTAACTAGCTCAGATACGCAGTATTTT. It yields the protein CASSPLTSSDTQYF.

The chain has TRBV28 and TRBJ1-5; 7 bases are shared with TRBD1. After removal of 5 bases from V and 2 bases from J, the junction contained 12 bases not matched to a gene. In germline, CDR1 is MDHEN, CDR2 SYDVKM. The CDR3 length is 17 residues. In nucleotides, the CDR3 is TGTGCCAGCAGTCCGACGAGAGGGGGCGCGGGCAATCAGCCCCAGCATTTT. The encoded protein is CASSPTRGGAGNQPQHF.

This clone was observed once. The rearrangement uses TRBV7-3 and TRBJ2-3, with TRBD2 matching 7 bases. CDR1 is SGHTA, CDR2 FQGTGA, per germline. V shed 0 bases and J 5 bases; nucleotides not matched to a gene: 5. CDR3 length: 15 amino acids. CDR3 region: CASSLTGGVGDTQYF. The CDR3 DNA follows: TGTGCCAGCAGCTTAACGGGGGGGGTTGGAGATACGCAGTATTTT.

V usage is TRBV6-5 and J usage is TRBJ2-1, with 9 bases aligning to TRBD2. Germline loops: CDR1 MNHEY, CDR2 SVGAGI. CDR3 length: 15 residues. The trim removed 10 bases at V and 3 bases at J, leaving 10 bases unmatched. CDR3: CATLGGGAVYNEQFF. The DNA of the CDR3 is TGTGCCACCCTGGGCGGGGGGGCGGTCTACAATGAGCAGTTCTTC.

CDR3 sequence: CASSFGTGGLGSPLHF. For the CDR3, the DNA is TGTGCCAGCAGCTTTGGGACAGGGGGTTTGGGATCACCCCTCCACTTT. This chain uses TRBV7-2 with TRBJ1-6; TRBD1 matches 11 bases. The J segment lost 10 bases and the V segment lost 3 bases, leaving 8 bases of the junction unmatched. Germline assignment: CDR1 SGHTA and CDR2 FQGNSA. This CDR3 region has 16 residues.

The V and J genes are TRBV2 and TRBJ2-5; 13 nucleotides line up with TRBD2. This CDR3 is built from 17 residues. The V and J ends lost 2 bases and 4 bases, in that order; junction bases with no gene match: 7. The germline gives CDR1 SNHLY, CDR2 FYNNEI. The CDR3, as DNA: TGTGCCAGCAGTGAAAGGGGAAGACTAGCGGGGGGAGAGACCCAGTACTTC. It codes for CASSERGRLAGGETQYF. Looking up the rest from reference TRBV2 and TRBJ2-5 gives the full variable domain: EPEVTQTPSHQVTQMGQEVILRCVPISNHLYFYWYRQILGQKVEFLVSFYNNEISEKSEIFDDQFSVERPDGSNFTLKIRSTKLEDSAMYFCASSERGRLAGGETQYFGPGTRLLVL.

The rearrangement links TRBV29-1 to TRBJ1-2; the match to TRBD1 covers 7 bases. J lost 4 bases, V lost 4 bases, and 6 bases had no gene match. This CDR3 has 13 amino acids. Germline V gene data show CDR1 as SQVTM and CDR2 as ANQGSEA. The CDR3 here is CSVGTGLIYGYTF. In DNA, the CDR3 is TGCAGCGTTGGGACAGGACTGATCTATGGCTACACCTTC.

This clone was recorded a few times. V usage is TRBV7-8 and J usage is TRBJ2-7; 7 bases are shared with TRBD2. The J segment lost 3 bases and the V segment lost 5 bases, leaving 4 bases of the junction unmatched. CDR3 length: 13 amino acids. Germline loops: CDR1 SGHVS, CDR2 FQNEAQ. The CDR3 DNA reads as TGTGCCAGCAGCCTTCCGGGGGGCTACGAGCAGTACGTC. Translation gives CASSLPGGYEQYV.

This chain uses TRBV7-8 with TRBJ1-6, with TRBD1 identical over 11 bases. Germline CDR1 is SGHVS and CDR2 is FQNEAQ. CDR3 size: 16 residues. V was pared by 3 bases and J by 8 bases, with 6 bases of the junction left unmatched. Here the CDR3 reads CASSFSGTGGDSPLHF. The CDR3 DNA reads as TGTGCCAGCAGCTTTTCCGGGACAGGGGGGGATTCACCCCTCCACTTT.

This chain uses TRBV27 with TRBJ1-5, with TRBD1 matching over 7 bases. The J segment lost 3 bases and the V segment lost 5 bases, leaving 13 bases of the junction unmatched. Germline CDR1 is MNHEY and CDR2 is SMNVEV (reference sequence). The CDR3 extends over 17 amino acids. The CDR3 protein is CASSRRAGTAINQPQHF. The DNA for the CDR3 is TGTGCCAGCAGTAGGCGGGCCGGGACAGCGATCAATCAGCCCCAGCATTTT.

V gene TRBV6-5 combines with J gene TRBJ2-7; maybe TRBD1 (5 bases). V was trimmed by 7 bases and J by 0 bases, leaving 13 bases between them. The CDR3 has 14 amino acids. CDR1 is MNHEY, CDR2 SVGAGI, per germline. CDR3: CASTQQGVSYEQYV. The CDR3 nucleotides are TGTGCCAGCACCCAGCAAGGGGTCTCCTACGAGCAGTACGTC.

The rearrangement joins TRBV7-3 to TRBJ1-2; 7 bases agree with TRBD1. Per germline, CDR1 SGHTA and CDR2 FQGTGA. J was trimmed by 7 bases and V by 5 bases; bases with no gene match: 16. The CDR3 sequence is 16 residues long. The CDR3 reads CASSPQGGGGAGGYTF. In nucleotides, the CDR3 is TGTGCCAGCAGCCCCCAGGGGGGAGGGGGCGCAGGTGGCTACACCTTC. Looking up the rest from reference TRBV7-3 and TRBJ1-2 gives the full variable domain: GAGVSQTPSNKVTEKGKYVELRCDPISGHTALYWYRQSLGQGPEFLIYFQGTGAADDSGLPNDRFFAVRPEGSVSTLKIQRTERGDSAVYLCASSPQGGGGAGGYTFGSGTRLTVV.

The rearrangement links TRBV30 to TRBJ1-1; D is uncertain. The CDR3 spans 13 residues. The V gene lost 2 bases and the J gene lost 1 base, with 8 bases spanning the gap. CDR1 is GTSNPN, CDR2 SVGIG, per germline (reference sequence). This CDR3 is CAWSLTANTEAFF. The CDR3 region has the DNA TGTGCCTGGAGTCTTACAGCGAACACTGAAGCTTTCTTT.

V and J are TRBV20-1 and TRBJ1-2; D gene uncertain. There are 11 residues in the CDR3. The V gene's germline CDR1 is DFQATT and CDR2 SNEGSKA (reference sequence). V gave up 6 bases and J gave up 14 bases, with 19 bases separating them. The CDR3 DNA sequence: TGCAGTGCCTCAAGGGCCGGGGTATGGACCTTC. This sequence encodes CSASRAGVWTF.

The chain joins TRBV28 to TRBJ1-5, with 9 bases that match TRBD1. Germline CDR1 and CDR2: MDHEN and SYDVKM. The CDR3 extends over 18 amino acids. The trim removed 5 bases at V and 0 bases at J, leaving 11 bases unmatched. The chain's CDR3 is CASSPWGWTGDSNQPQHF. CDR3 bases: TGTGCCAGCAGTCCATGGGGATGGACAGGGGATAGCAATCAGCCCCAGCATTTT.

This chain joins TRBV5-1 and TRBJ1-2; unclear D gene. Trimming stripped 4 bases from V and 4 bases from J, with 14 bases between. In germline, CDR1 is SGHRS, CDR2 YFSETQ. The CDR3 length is 14 residues. The CDR3 nucleotides are TGCGCCAGCAGCCCTCCGGGCGTAGGCTATGGCTACACCTTC. As protein: CASSPPGVGYGYTF.

This clone was counted a single time. The rearrangement uses TRBV5-1 and TRBJ1-1; D is unresolved. Germline V gene lookup returns CDR1 SGHRS and CDR2 YFSETQ. V was clipped by 4 bases and J by 7 bases, with 17 bases between them. The CDR3 loop spans 14 amino acids. For the CDR3, the DNA is TGCGCCAGCAGCGTCGGCTCAAACGAAGGTGAAGCTTTCTTT. It is translated as CASSVGSNEGEAFF.

This chain links TRBV19 with TRBJ1-6; D remains ambiguous. The ends were cut back, 4 bases at V and 7 bases at J, with 8 bases in the middle. The CDR3 length is 13 residues. Germline CDR1 is LNHDA and CDR2 is SQIVND (reference sequence). CDR3 nucleotide sequence: TGTGCCAGTAGTACAACGGAGAATTCACCCCTCCACTTT. Encoded protein: CASSTTENSPLHF.

There are a few counts of this clone. The V gene is TRBV24-1, the J gene TRBJ1-2; D gene ambiguous. The CDR3 is 14 residues long. Per the germline V gene, CDR1 is KGHDR and CDR2 is SFDVKD. Between the trimmed V and J ends, which lost 4 bases and 2 bases, there was a span of 10 bases. The CDR3 reads CATSDLQKNYGYTF. The DNA of the CDR3 is TGTGCCACCAGTGACCTACAGAAAAACTATGGCTACACCTTC.

This chain uses TRBV5-1 with TRBJ2-2; D is unresolved. There are 14 residues in the CDR3. Germline V lookup: CDR1 SGHRS, CDR2 YFSETQ. V shed 0 bases and J shed 2 bases, with 5 bases lying between them. CDR3 bases: TGCGCCAGCAGCTTGGGACAAAACACCGGGGAGCTGTTTTTT. It specifies CASSLGQNTGELFF.

This chain links TRBV15 with TRBJ1-1; no clear D gene. CDR3 length: 14 amino acids. The ends were cut back, 0 bases at V and 1 base at J, with 6 bases in the middle. CDR1 is LNHNV, CDR2 YYDKDF, per germline (reference sequence). CDR3 nucleotides: TGTGCCACCAGCAGAGATCAGCAGAACACTGAAGCTTTCTTT. Encoded protein: CATSRDQQNTEAFF. Based on the CDR3 plus reference TRBV15 and TRBJ1-1, the full variable domain is DAMVIQNPRYQVTQFGKPVTLSCSQTLNHNVMYWYQQKSSQAPKLLFHYYDKDFNNEADTPDNFQSRRPNTSFCFLDIRSPGLGDTAMYLCATSRDQQNTEAFFGQGTRLTVV.

This rearrangement joins TRBV12-3 or TRBV12-4 to TRBJ2-7; D call uncertain. V lost 8 bases and J lost 4, with 12 bases in between. This CDR3 has 12 residues. In nucleotides, the CDR3 is TGTGCCAGCGCCCCCCACATATACGAGCAGTACGTC. This translates into CASAPHIYEQYV.

CDR3 sequence reads: CASSDSATADTQYF. In DNA form, the CDR3 reads TGTGCCAGTAGTGACTCGGCAACGGCAGATACGCAGTATTTT. This chain uses TRBV19 with TRBJ2-3; the D is unclear. Trimming removed 5 bases at V and 4 bases at J, with 13 bases between. CDR3 length equals 14 residues. CDR1 is LNHDA and CDR2 is SQIVND in the germline V gene (reference sequence).

The V gene is TRBV10-1, the J gene TRBJ2-5, with 7 nucleotides matching TRBD1. The CDR3 has 13 residues. Germline lookup yields CDR1 WNHNN and CDR2 SYGVQD (reference sequence). V shed 5 bases, J shed 2 bases, and the junction held 2 bases outside the gene matches. The CDR3 DNA reads as TGCGCCAGCAGTCGGGGACAGCAAGAGACCCAGTACTTC. Translation: CASSRGQQETQYF.

The chain couples TRBV19 to TRBJ1-2; the match to TRBD1 covers 7 bases. Germline CDR1 LNHDA, CDR2 SQIVND (reference sequence). This CDR3 comprises 15 residues. With 3 bases clipped from V and 1 base from J, the junction kept 5 bases outside the gene matches. CDR3 in amino acids: CASSMVWDSNYGYTF. DNA of the CDR3: TGTGCCAGTAGTATGGTCTGGGACAGTAACTATGGCTACACCTTC.

The chain combines TRBV5-8 with TRBJ2-3; D may be TRBD1 or TRBD2 (5 bases each). Germline values: CDR1 SGHTS, CDR2 YDEGEE. The CDR3 consists of 17 residues. Trimming took off 3 bases at V and 2 bases at J, with 19 bases between the two ends. The CDR3 DNA reads as TGTGCCAGCAGCTACGGACGAGGGACGGAATCCACAGATACGCAGTATTTT. Translating it yields CASSYGRGTESTDTQYF. The variable domain in full, with the rest retrieved from reference TRBV5-8 and TRBJ2-3, is EAGVTQSPTHLIKTRGQQATLRCSPISGHTSVYWYQQALGLGLQFLLWYDEGEERNRGNFPPRFSGRQFPNYSSELNVNALELEDSALYLCASSYGRGTESTDTQYFGPGTRLTVL.

The chain has TRBV5-1 and TRBJ2-6; no definite D call. This CDR3 contains 14 residues. Germline values: CDR1 SGHRS, CDR2 YFSETQ. V was trimmed by 0 bases and J by 1 base, leaving 2 bases between them. The DNA of the CDR3 is TGCGCCAGCAGCTTGGTTTCTGGGGCCAACGTCCTGACTTTC. This sequence encodes CASSLVSGANVLTF.

The chain recombines TRBV28 with TRBJ1-5; D gene uncertain. CDR3 length equals 13 residues. Trimming pared 6 bases from V and 5 bases from J, leaving 11 bases between. CDR1 MDHEN and CDR2 SYDVKM come from the germline V gene. The CDR3 loop is CASRKRWDQPQHF. CDR3 nucleotides: TGTGCCAGCAGAAAAAGGTGGGATCAGCCCCAGCATTTT. Full variable domain (missing parts from reference TRBV28 and TRBJ1-5): DVKVTQSSRYLVKRTGEKVFLECVQDMDHENMFWYRQDPGLGLRLIYFSYDVKMKEKGDIPEGYSVSREKKERFSLILESASTNQTSMYLCASRKRWDQPQHFGDGTRLSIL.

The genes are TRBV29-1 and TRBJ1-2; weak D call: TRBD1 (5 bases). Looked up from germline, CDR1 is SQVTM and CDR2 is ANQGSEA. V dropped 2 bases and J dropped 0 bases, with 10 bases sitting between them. This CDR3 has 14 amino acids. The CDR3 region has the DNA TGCAGCGTTGAAAACGGGGACCCTAACTATGGCTACACCTTC. Translating it yields CSVENGDPNYGYTF.

The chain uses TRBV27 and TRBJ2-3, with 12 bases that match TRBD2. CDR1 MNHEY and CDR2 SMNVEV come from the germline V gene (reference sequence). Unmatched junction bases numbered 10, after V lost 5 bases and J lost 4 bases. The CDR3 extends over 17 amino acids. In DNA form, the CDR3 reads TGTGCCAGCAGTACGATTCTAGCGGGGGGGCCAGCAGATACGCAGTATTTT. Protein: CASSTILAGGPADTQYF.

This clone was found a few times. This rearrangement joins TRBV4-1 to TRBJ1-5; D is ambiguous. Looked up from germline, CDR1 is MGHRA and CDR2 is YSYEKL. V lost 1 base, J lost 2 bases, and 15 bases lay in between. CDR3 length: 17 residues. CDR3 sequence reads: CASSQVLQPDGNQPQHF. For the CDR3, the DNA is TGCGCCAGCAGCCAAGTATTACAGCCGGATGGCAATCAGCCCCAGCATTTT.